The source of this T cell receptor beta chain is a study of Graves' ophthalmopathy and Graves' hyperthyroidism. Amplification of the TCR beta CDR3 regions used RNA transcripts (as template). HTBI-primed first-round RT-PCR preceded second-round multiplex PCR. From the multiplex PCR reads, TCRdb called clonotypes with MiXCR, one entry per CDR3 protein. This sample has about 620,000 distinct CDR3 sequences; about 20% occur once, and the top ten carry more than 5.5%. Notes on this clonotype: What it binds is unknown.

Trimming cost V 2 bases and J 1 base; bases outside gene matches: 3. From germline, CDR1 is ENHRY and CDR2 SYGVKD. This CDR3 is 15 amino acids long. Study outcomes and limitations: Clonotypes were expanded in thyroid at above 0.001 frequency, and most also appeared in blood.

It was from roughly 10 ml of fresh peripheral blood that the PBMCs came. Sequenced input: peripheral blood. The TCR originated in a woman under 30 with stable Graves' hyperthyroidism. Some clones in this sample may be carry-over from other donors' samples. J is TRBJ1-1 and V is TRBV10-3; 8 nucleotides match TRBD1. CDR3 coding DNA: TGTGCCATCAGTGAGCCAGGGGGCCGGAACACTGAAGCTTTCTTT. It specifies CAISEPGGRNTEAFF.